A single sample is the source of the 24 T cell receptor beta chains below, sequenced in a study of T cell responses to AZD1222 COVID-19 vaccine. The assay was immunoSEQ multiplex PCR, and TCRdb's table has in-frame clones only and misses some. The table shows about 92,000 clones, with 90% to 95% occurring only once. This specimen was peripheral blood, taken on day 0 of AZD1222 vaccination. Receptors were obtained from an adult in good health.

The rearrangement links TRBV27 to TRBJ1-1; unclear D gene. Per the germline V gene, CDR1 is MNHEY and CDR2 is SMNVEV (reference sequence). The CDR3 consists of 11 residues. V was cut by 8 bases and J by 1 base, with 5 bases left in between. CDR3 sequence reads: CASRRNTEAFF. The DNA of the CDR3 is TGTGCCAGCCGGAGGAACACTGAAGCTTTCTTT.

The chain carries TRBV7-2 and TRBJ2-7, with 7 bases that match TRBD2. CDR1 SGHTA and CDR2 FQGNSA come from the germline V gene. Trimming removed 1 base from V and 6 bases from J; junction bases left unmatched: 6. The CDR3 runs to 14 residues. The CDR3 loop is CASSLVVGGSEQYF. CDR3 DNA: TGTGCCAGCAGCTTAGTGGTCGGGGGGTCCGAGCAGTACTTC.

This CDR3 is CASKNSYSNQPQHF. For the CDR3, the DNA is TGTGCCAGCAAAAACTCCTATAGTAATCAGCCCCAGCATTTT. The genes are TRBV6-5 and TRBJ1-5; no firm D call. This CDR3 is built from 14 residues. CDR1 is MNHEY and CDR2 is SVGAGI in the germline V gene. V was clipped by 7 bases and J by 4 bases, with 14 bases between them.

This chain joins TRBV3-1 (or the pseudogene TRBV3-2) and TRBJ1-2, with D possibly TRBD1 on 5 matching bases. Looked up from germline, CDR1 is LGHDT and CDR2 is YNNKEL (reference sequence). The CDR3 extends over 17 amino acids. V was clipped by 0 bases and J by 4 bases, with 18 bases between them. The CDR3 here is CASSQDLRGTEIYGYTF. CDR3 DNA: TGTGCCAGCAGCCAAGACCTGAGAGGGACGGAAATCTATGGCTACACCTTC.

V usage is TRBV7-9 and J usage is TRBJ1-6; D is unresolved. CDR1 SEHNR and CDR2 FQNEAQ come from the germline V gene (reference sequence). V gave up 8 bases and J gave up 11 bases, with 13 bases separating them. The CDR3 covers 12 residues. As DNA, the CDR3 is TGTGCCAGCTCTGAGGGTAACGCACCCCTCCACTTT. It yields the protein CASSEGNAPLHF.

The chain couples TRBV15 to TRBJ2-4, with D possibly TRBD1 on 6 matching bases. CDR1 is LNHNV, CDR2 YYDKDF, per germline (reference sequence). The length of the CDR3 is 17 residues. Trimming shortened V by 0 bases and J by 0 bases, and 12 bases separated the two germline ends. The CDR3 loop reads CATSRDPGHQAKNIQYF. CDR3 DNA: TGTGCCACCAGCAGAGATCCGGGACACCAAGCCAAAAACATTCAGTACTTC.

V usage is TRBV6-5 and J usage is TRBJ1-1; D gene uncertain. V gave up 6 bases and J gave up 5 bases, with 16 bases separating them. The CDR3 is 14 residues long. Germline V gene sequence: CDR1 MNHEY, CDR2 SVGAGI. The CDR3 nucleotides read TGTGCCAGCAGCTGGAGCCCGGAGAGGACTGAAGCTTTCTTT. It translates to CASSWSPERTEAFF.

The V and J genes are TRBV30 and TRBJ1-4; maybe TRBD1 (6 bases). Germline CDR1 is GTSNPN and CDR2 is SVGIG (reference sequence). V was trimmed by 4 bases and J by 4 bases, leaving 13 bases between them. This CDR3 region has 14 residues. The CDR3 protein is CAWKLGHGNEKLFF. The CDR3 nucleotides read TGTGCCTGGAAATTGGGACACGGTAATGAAAAACTGTTTTTT.

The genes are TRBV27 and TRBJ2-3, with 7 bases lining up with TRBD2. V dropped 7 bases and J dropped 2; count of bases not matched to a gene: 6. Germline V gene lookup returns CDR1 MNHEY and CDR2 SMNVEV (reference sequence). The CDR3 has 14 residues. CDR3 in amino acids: CASIPAGPTDTQYF. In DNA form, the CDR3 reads TGTGCCAGCATCCCAGCGGGACCCACAGATACGCAGTATTTT.

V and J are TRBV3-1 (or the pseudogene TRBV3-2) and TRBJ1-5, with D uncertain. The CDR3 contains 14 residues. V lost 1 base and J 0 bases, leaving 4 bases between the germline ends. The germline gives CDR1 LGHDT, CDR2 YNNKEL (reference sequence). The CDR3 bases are TGTGCCAGCAGCCAAGCAAATAGCAATCAGCCCCAGCATTTT. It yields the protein CASSQANSNQPQHF.

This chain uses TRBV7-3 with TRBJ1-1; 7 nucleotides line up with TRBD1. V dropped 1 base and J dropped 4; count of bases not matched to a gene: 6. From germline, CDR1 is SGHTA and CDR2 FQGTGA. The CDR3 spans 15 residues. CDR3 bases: TGTGCCAGCAGCTTAAGGTACAGGGGCGTCACTGAAGCTTTCTTT. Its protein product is CASSLRYRGVTEAFF.

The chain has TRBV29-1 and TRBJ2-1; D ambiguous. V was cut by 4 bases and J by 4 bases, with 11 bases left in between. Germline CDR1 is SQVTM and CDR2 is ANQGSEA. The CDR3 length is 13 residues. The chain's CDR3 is CSVGPSEYNEQFF. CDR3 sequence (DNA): TGCAGCGTTGGCCCTTCAGAGTACAATGAGCAGTTCTTC.

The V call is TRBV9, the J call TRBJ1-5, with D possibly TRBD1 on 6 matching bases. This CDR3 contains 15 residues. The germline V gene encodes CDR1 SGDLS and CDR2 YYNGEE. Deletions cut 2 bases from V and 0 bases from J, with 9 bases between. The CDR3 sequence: CASSVTGSSNQPQHF. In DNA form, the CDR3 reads TGTGCCAGCAGCGTCACAGGGAGTAGCAATCAGCCCCAGCATTTT.

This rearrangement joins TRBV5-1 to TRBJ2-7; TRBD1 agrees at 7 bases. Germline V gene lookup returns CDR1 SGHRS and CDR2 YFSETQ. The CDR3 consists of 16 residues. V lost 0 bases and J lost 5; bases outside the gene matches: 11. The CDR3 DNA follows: TGCGCCAGCAGCTTGGGAATTACACAGGGGTCGGACGAGCAGTACTTC. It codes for CASSLGITQGSDEQYF.

In DNA form, the CDR3 reads TGTGCCAGCAGTTTGGGGGACCGTAGACTGTTTTTT. Translation: CASSLGDRRLFF. The chain combines TRBV12-3 or TRBV12-4 with TRBJ1-4, with TRBD1 as a possible D gene (5 bases). V was pared by 3 bases and J by 13 bases, with 12 bases between. The CDR3 sequence is 12 residues long.

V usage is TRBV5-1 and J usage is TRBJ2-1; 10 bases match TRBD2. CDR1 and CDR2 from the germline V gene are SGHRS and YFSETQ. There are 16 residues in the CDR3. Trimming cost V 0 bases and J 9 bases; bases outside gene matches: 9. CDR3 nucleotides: TGCGCCAGCAGCTTGGTGTTGGGTAGCGGGAGGTCTGAGCAGTTCTTC. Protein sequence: CASSLVLGSGRSEQFF.

This chain's CDR3 is CASGRDRLNQPQHF. The CDR3 region has the DNA TGTGCCAGCGGGCGGGACCGCCTCAATCAGCCCCAGCATTTT. The V gene is TRBV7-8, the J gene TRBJ1-5; tentatively, D is TRBD1 (5 bases). Germline V gene sequence: CDR1 SGHVS, CDR2 FQNEAQ. The V end was cut by 8 bases, the J end by 3 bases, with 14 bases between. The CDR3 sequence is 14 residues long.

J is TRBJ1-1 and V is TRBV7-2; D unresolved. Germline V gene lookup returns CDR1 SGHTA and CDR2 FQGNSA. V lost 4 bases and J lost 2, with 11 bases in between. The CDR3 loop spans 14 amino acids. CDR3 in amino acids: CASSSLTRNTEAFF. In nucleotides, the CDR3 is TGTGCCAGCAGCTCTCTTACCCGAAACACTGAAGCTTTCTTT.

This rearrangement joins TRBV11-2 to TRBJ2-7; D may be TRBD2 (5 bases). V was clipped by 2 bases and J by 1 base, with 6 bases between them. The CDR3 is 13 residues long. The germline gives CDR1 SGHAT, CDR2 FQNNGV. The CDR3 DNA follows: TGTGCCAGCAGCTTACGGAGGTCCTACGAGCAGTACTTC. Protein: CASSLRRSYEQYF. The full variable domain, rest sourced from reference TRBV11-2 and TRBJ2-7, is EAGVAQSPRYKIIEKRQSVAFWCNPISGHATLYWYQQILGQGPKLLIQFQNNGVVDDSQLPKDRFSAERLKGVDSTLKIQPAKLEDSAVYLCASSLRRSYEQYFGPGTRLTVT.

The CDR3 here is CASSFGRPDEQFF. CDR3 DNA: TGTGCCAGCAGCTTTGGGCGGCCGGATGAGCAGTTCTTC. The gene calls are TRBV5-8 and TRBJ2-1, with no clear D. The V end was cut by 2 bases, the J end by 8 bases, with 11 bases between. Germline assignment: CDR1 SGHTS and CDR2 YDEGEE. This CDR3 is built from 13 residues.

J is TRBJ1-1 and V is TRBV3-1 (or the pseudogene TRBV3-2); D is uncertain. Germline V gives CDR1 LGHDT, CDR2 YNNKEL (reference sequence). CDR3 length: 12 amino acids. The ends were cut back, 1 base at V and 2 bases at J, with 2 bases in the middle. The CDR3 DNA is TGTGCCAGCAGCCAAGCAAACACTGAAGCTTTCTTT. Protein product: CASSQANTEAFF.

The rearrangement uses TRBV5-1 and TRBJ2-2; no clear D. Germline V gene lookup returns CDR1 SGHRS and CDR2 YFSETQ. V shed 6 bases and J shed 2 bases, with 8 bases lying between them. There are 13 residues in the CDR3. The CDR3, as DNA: TGCGCCAGCAACGACGGAAACACCGGGGAGCTGTTTTTT. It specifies CASNDGNTGELFF.

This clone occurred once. CDR3 nucleotides: TGTGCCAGTAGTATACCCCCGCGACAGGGGGCGTCCGGGGAGCTGTTTTTT. This codes for CASSIPPRQGASGELFF. The rearrangement uses TRBV19 and TRBJ2-2; 10 bases match TRBD1. This CDR3 has 17 amino acids. Per germline, CDR1 LNHDA and CDR2 SQIVND (reference sequence). After removal of 2 bases from V and 6 bases from J, the junction contained 9 bases not matched to a gene.

The CDR3 coding sequence is TGCAGCGTAGAACGGGGAACCACAGATACGCAGTATTTT. This encodes CSVERGTTDTQYF. J is TRBJ2-3 and V is TRBV29-1; D might be TRBD2 (5 bases). V was clipped by 6 bases and J by 2 bases, with 12 bases between them. The CDR3 is 13 amino acids. Germline V lookup: CDR1 SQVTM, CDR2 ANQGSEA.